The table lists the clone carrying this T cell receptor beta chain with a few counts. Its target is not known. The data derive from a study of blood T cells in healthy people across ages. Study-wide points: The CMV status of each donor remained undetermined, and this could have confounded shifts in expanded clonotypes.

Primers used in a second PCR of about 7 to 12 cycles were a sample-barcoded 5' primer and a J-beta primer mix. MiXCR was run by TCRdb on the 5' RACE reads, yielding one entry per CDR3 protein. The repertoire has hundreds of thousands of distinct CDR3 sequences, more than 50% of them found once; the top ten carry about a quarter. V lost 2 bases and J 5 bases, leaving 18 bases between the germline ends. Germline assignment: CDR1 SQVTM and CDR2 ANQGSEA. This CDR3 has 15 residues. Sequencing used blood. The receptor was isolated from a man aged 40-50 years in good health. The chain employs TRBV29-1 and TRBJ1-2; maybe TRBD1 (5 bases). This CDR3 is CSVESSRREEYGYTF. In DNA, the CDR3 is TGCAGCGTTGAATCTTCCCGCAGGGAGGAGTATGGCTACACCTTC.